Shown below are 26 T cell receptor beta chains from a single sample sequenced in a study of cytomegalovirus exposure and HLA in healthy donors (dated by TCRdb to about 2017). The library came from the immunoSEQ multiplex PCR assay. For the multiplex PCR, a mixture combining 60 forward primers for TCR Vbeta segments and 13 reverse primers for TCR Jbeta segments was used. TCRdb provides this immuneACCESS table in a form limited to in-frame rearrangements. Some clones are lacking; in checked studies, under half of them reflect an unresolved V gene, and why the rest are absent is not known. In all, the sample holds 170,000 or so clones, and 80% of those were seen once. The ten most abundant clones make up almost 7% of the sample. The sample comprised PBMCs. The receptors were sampled from a young man in good health and CMV-seropositive.

Turning to this clone: Other DNA sequences in the same sample also yield this CDR3. The chain recombines TRBV5-4 with TRBJ2-1; a weak D match, TRBD2 (7 bases). CDR1 is SGHNT, CDR2 YYREEE, per germline (reference sequence). V lost 5 bases and J lost 7, with 19 bases in between. The CDR3 extends over 15 amino acids. The CDR3 coding sequence is TGTGCCAGCAGGAAAAGGGATAGGGGGGGAAATGAGCAGTTCTTC. Translating gives CASRKRDRGGNEQFF.

The V and J genes are TRBV6-5 and TRBJ2-7, with D unclear. V lost 2 bases to trimming and J lost 1 base, with 15 bases between them. This CDR3 is built from 16 residues. Per germline, CDR1 MNHEY and CDR2 SVGAGI. CDR3 coding DNA: TGTGCCAGCAGTTACCTCGCGGAGTCCCTTTCCTACGAGCAGTACTTC. This gives the protein CASSYLAESLSYEQYF.

The chain uses TRBV11-3 and TRBJ1-2, with 7 bases matching TRBD1. CDR3 size: 14 residues. V lost 5 bases to trimming and J lost 3 bases; unmatched junction nucleotides: 6. The germline CDR1 and CDR2 sequences are SGHNT and YENEEA. The CDR3 reads CASSLGQADYGYTF. DNA for the CDR3: TGTGCCAGCAGCCTTGGACAGGCTGACTATGGCTACACCTTC. Using reference TRBV11-3 and TRBJ1-2 for the parts outside the CDR3, the full variable domain is EAGVVQSPRYKIIEKKQPVAFWCNPISGHNTLYWYLQNLGQGPELLIRYENEEAVDDSQLPKDRFSAERLKGVDSTLKIQPAELGDSAVYLCASSLGQADYGYTFGSGTRLTVV.

The CDR3 DNA is TGTGCCAGCAGCCTTCTTAGCGGGAGTGCAACCGGGGAGCTGTTTTTT. It is translated as CASSLLSGSATGELFF. The V call is TRBV11-3, the J call TRBJ2-2; 9 bases agree with TRBD2. V gave up 5 bases and J gave up 5 bases; unmatched junction bases: 9. Germline CDR1 is SGHNT and CDR2 is YENEEA. CDR3 length equals 16 residues.

The chain joins TRBV7-9 to TRBJ2-7; TRBD2 might be the D (6 bases). Trimming removed 6 bases from V and 6 bases from J, with 18 bases in between. Germline V gene sequence: CDR1 SEHNR, CDR2 FQNEAQ (reference sequence). The CDR3 is made up of 14 amino acids. DNA of the CDR3: TGTGCCAGCAGTCCGGGACTGGCCCTAGCCGAGCAGTACTTC. Its translation is CASSPGLALAEQYF.

This chain links TRBV7-2 with TRBJ1-1, with a weak D call TRBD1 (5 bases). This CDR3 is built from 15 residues. Germline V gene lookup returns CDR1 SGHTA and CDR2 FQGNSA. The V gene lost 1 base and the J gene lost 2 bases, with 11 bases spanning the gap. The CDR3 region is CASSLGKGLNTEAFF. DNA of the CDR3: TGTGCCAGCAGCTTAGGGAAGGGGTTAAACACTGAAGCTTTCTTT.

In DNA form, the CDR3 reads TGCAGCGTTCGTCTAGGGGACAGGGGGGCCTACAATGAGCAGTTCTTC. Protein product: CSVRLGDRGAYNEQFF. V is TRBV29-1 and J is TRBJ2-1, with 11 bases fitting TRBD1. The CDR3 is 16 amino acids. The germline gives CDR1 SQVTM, CDR2 ANQGSEA. The J segment lost 2 bases and the V segment lost 5 bases, leaving 8 bases of the junction unmatched.

The CDR3 here is CASIRSGSSYNEQFF. For the CDR3, the DNA is TGTGCCAGCATTCGTAGCGGGAGCTCCTACAATGAGCAGTTCTTC. The chain joins TRBV28 to TRBJ2-1; 9 bases are shared with TRBD2. Germline assignment: CDR1 MDHEN and CDR2 SYDVKM. The CDR3 length is 15 residues. Trimming at V came to 7 bases and at J to 0 bases, leaving 4 bases not matched to a gene. Supplemented by reference TRBV28 and TRBJ2-1, the full variable domain reads DVKVTQSSRYLVKRTGEKVFLECVQDMDHENMFWYRQDPGLGLRLIYFSYDVKMKEKGDIPEGYSVSREKKERFSLILESASTNQTSMYLCASIRSGSSYNEQFFGPGTRLTVL.

This clone was seen more than once but under ten times. V is TRBV21-1 and J is TRBJ1-2. TRBV21-1 corresponds to a pseudogene. The CDR3 is made up of 15 amino acids. DNA for the CDR3: TGTGCCAGCAGCAAATGGCGGGGGGGTATCTATGGCTACACCTTC. Protein product: CASSKWRGGIYGYTF.

The chain joins TRBV5-1 to TRBJ2-1; 9 bases line up with TRBD1. Trimming took 0 bases from V and 8 from J; bases not matched to a gene: 9. CDR3 length: 16 residues. Germline V gene sequence: CDR1 SGHRS, CDR2 YFSETQ. The CDR3 here is CASSLAGTGMDYEQFF. The DNA of the CDR3 is TGCGCCAGCAGCTTGGCCGGGACAGGGATGGACTATGAGCAGTTCTTC.

The chain has TRBV7-2 and TRBJ2-4; 8 nucleotides match TRBD1. CDR3 length: 14 residues. In germline, CDR1 is SGHTA, CDR2 FQGNSA. Trimming took 4 bases from V and 9 from J; bases not matched to a gene: 8. DNA for the CDR3: TGTGCCAGCAGCTCAATGGACAGGGCAGGCATTCAGTACTTC. Translating gives CASSSMDRAGIQYF.

With regard to this clone: The sample contains more than one DNA sequence encoding this CDR3. The rearrangement joins TRBV18 to TRBJ2-6, with TRBD1 identical over 7 bases. This CDR3 spans 17 amino acids. Germline CDR1 KGHSH, CDR2 LQKENI. V lost 1 base to trimming and J lost 0 bases; unmatched junction nucleotides: 3. The CDR3 loop is CASSPRTGTSGANVLTF. The CDR3 DNA reads TGTGCCAGCTCACCACGGACAGGAACCTCTGGGGCCAACGTCCTGACTTTC.

This clone was detected a few times. J is TRBJ2-1 and V is TRBV9, with D perhaps TRBD2 (6 bases). In germline, CDR1 is SGDLS, CDR2 YYNGEE. The CDR3 runs 16 residues. The germline V and J ends were trimmed by 2 bases and 1 base, with 13 bases remaining between them. CDR3 bases: TGTGCCAGCAGCGTGATGGCGGGGAGGTCCTACAATGAGCAGTTCTTC. It codes for CASSVMAGRSYNEQFF.

This clone was seen once. The CDR3 here is CAWRGGSGANVLTF. CDR3 DNA: TGTGCCTGGAGAGGGGGTTCTGGGGCCAACGTCCTGACTTTC. The rearrangement joins TRBV30 to TRBJ2-6, with a possible D match to TRBD1 (6 bases). The V and J ends lost 3 bases and 1 base respectively, with 7 bases between them. Germline assignment: CDR1 GTSNPN and CDR2 SVGIG (reference sequence). The CDR3 extends over 14 amino acids.

Details on this clone: This CDR3 is also generated by other DNA sequences in the sample. This chain joins TRBV27 and TRBJ2-7, with 11 bases fitting TRBD1. CDR3 size: 15 residues. The V segment lost 3 bases and the J segment 2 bases; nucleotides outside the gene matches: 3. In germline, CDR1 is MNHEY, CDR2 SMNVEV (reference sequence). CDR3 loop: CASSFLGQGAYEQYF. CDR3 coding DNA: TGTGCCAGCAGTTTCCTGGGACAGGGGGCCTACGAGCAGTACTTC.

This sequence joins TRBV28 and TRBJ2-1, with 9 bases lining up with TRBD2. The CDR3 is 16 amino acids. After removal of 3 bases from V and 2 bases from J, the junction contained 5 bases not matched to a gene. Germline V gene sequence: CDR1 MDHEN, CDR2 SYDVKM. The CDR3 region has the DNA TGTGCCAGCAGTTTGGTGGCGGGAGGGGCCTACAATGAGCAGTTCTTC. Translating it yields CASSLVAGGAYNEQFF.

V usage is TRBV6-5 and J usage is TRBJ2-2; 8 nucleotides align to TRBD1. Trimming at V came to 3 bases and at J to 1 base, leaving 4 bases not matched to a gene. Germline CDR1 is MNHEY and CDR2 is SVGAGI. The length of the CDR3 is 16 residues. The CDR3 DNA sequence: TGTGCCAGCAGTTATTCGACAGGGGAGAACACCGGGGAGCTGTTTTTT. This gives the protein CASSYSTGENTGELFF.

The chain couples TRBV28 to TRBJ2-7; 8 bases match TRBD1. The CDR3 has 13 amino acids. The germline gives CDR1 MDHEN, CDR2 SYDVKM. Trimming took 6 bases from V and 3 from J; bases not matched to a gene: 4. CDR3: CASSLQGVYEQYF. CDR3 sequence (DNA): TGTGCCAGCAGCTTACAGGGGGTCTACGAGCAGTACTTC. Using reference TRBV28 and TRBJ2-7 for the parts outside the CDR3, the full variable domain is DVKVTQSSRYLVKRTGEKVFLECVQDMDHENMFWYRQDPGLGLRLIYFSYDVKMKEKGDIPEGYSVSREKKERFSLILESASTNQTSMYLCASSLQGVYEQYFGPGTRLTVT.

This sequence joins TRBV11-3 and TRBJ2-1, with 12 positions matching TRBD2. Germline V gene lookup returns CDR1 SGHNT and CDR2 YENEEA. The V and J ends lost 1 base and 6 bases, in that order; junction bases with no gene match: 1. The CDR3 has 15 residues. The CDR3 sequence is CASSLVLAGGNEQFF. The DNA of the CDR3 is TGTGCCAGCAGCTTAGTACTAGCGGGGGGCAATGAGCAGTTCTTC.

This sequence joins TRBV21-1 and TRBJ2-7; TRBD2, the table's D call, was not compared with the DNA. TRBV21-1 constitutes a pseudogene. This CDR3 is built from 16 residues. Here the CDR3 DNA reads TGTGCCAGCAGCAACTCAACTAGCGGTAATCCCTACGAGCAGTACTTC. Translated: CASSNSTSGNPYEQYF.

The chain employs TRBV11-2 and TRBJ2-5; D ambiguous. The ends were cut back, 3 bases at V and 5 bases at J, with 7 bases in the middle. CDR1 and CDR2 (germline): SGHAT, FQNNGV. This CDR3 has 12 amino acids. CDR3 DNA sequence: TGTGCCAGCAGCTTGCAAGCGGAGACCCAGTACTTC. Translating it yields CASSLQAETQYF.

The rearrangement joins TRBV27 to TRBJ2-2; 11 nucleotides align to TRBD2. The CDR3 runs to 17 residues. The ends lost 7 bases at V and 2 bases at J; junction bases unmatched: 9. Germline values: CDR1 MNHEY, CDR2 SMNVEV (reference sequence). Here the CDR3 reads CASTHSGGAFNTGELFF. The CDR3 nucleotides are TGTGCCAGCACCCATAGCGGGGGGGCTTTCAACACCGGGGAGCTGTTTTTT.

CDR3 nucleotides: TGTGCCAGCAGATCGGACAGGGGCTCGGAAAAACTGTTTTTT. Its translation is CASRSDRGSEKLFF. The chain couples TRBV6-6 to TRBJ1-4; 9 bases map to TRBD1. This CDR3 spans 14 amino acids. From germline, CDR1 is MNHNY and CDR2 SVGAGI (reference sequence). The V segment lost 6 bases and the J segment 8 bases; nucleotides outside the gene matches: 7.

The rearrangement joins TRBV7-9 to TRBJ2-7; 7 bases match TRBD1. The CDR3 is 13 amino acids. Germline V gene data show CDR1 as SEHNR and CDR2 as FQNEAQ (reference sequence). The V segment lost 5 bases and the J segment 3 bases; nucleotides outside the gene matches: 4. The CDR3 bases are TGTGCCAGCAGCGGGACAGAGATCTACGAGCAGTACTTC. Its translation is CASSGTEIYEQYF.

The V gene is TRBV27, the J gene TRBJ2-2; the match to TRBD2 covers 7 bases. J was trimmed by 5 bases and V by 7 bases; bases with no gene match: 7. The germline V gene encodes CDR1 MNHEY and CDR2 SMNVEV (reference sequence). The CDR3 totals 14 residues. The CDR3 DNA sequence: TGTGCCAGCACAGCGGGGCAGGGAACCGGGGAGCTGTTTTTT. Its protein product is CASTAGQGTGELFF.

CDR3 protein: CASSLEGGLGPTYNEQFF. CDR3 DNA: TGTGCCAGCAGCTTGGAGGGAGGGTTAGGCCCTACCTACAATGAGCAGTTCTTC. The chain carries TRBV5-6 and TRBJ2-1, with 7 bases matching TRBD2. J gave up 2 bases and V 0 bases, and 11 bases lay outside the gene matches. Germline V CDR1 and CDR2: SGHDT, YYEEEE. This CDR3 has 18 residues. Based on the CDR3 plus reference TRBV5-6 and TRBJ2-1, the full variable domain is DAGVTQSPTHLIKTRGQQVTLRCSPKSGHDTVSWYQQALGQGPQFIFQYYEEEERQRGNFPDRFSGHQFPNYSSELNVNALLLGDSALYLCASSLEGGLGPTYNEQFFGPGTRLTVL.